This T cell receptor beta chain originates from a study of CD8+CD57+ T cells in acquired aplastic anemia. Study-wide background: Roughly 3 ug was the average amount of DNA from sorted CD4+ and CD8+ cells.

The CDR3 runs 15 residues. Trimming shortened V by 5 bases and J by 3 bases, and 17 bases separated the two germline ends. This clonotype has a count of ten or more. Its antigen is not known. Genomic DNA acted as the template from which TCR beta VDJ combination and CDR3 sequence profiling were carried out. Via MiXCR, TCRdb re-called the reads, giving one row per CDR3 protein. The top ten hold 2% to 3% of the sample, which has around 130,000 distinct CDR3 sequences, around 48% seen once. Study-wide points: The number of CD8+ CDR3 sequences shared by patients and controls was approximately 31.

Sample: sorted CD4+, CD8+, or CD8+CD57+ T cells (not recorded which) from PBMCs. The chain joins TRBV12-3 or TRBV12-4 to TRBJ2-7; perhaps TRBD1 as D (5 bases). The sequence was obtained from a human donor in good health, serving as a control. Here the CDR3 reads CASSLESRGLYEQYF. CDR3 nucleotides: TGTGCCAGCAGTCTCGAATCTAGGGGCCTCTACGAGCAGTACTTC.